This TCR beta chain was recorded in a study of T cell changes during pregnancy in multiple sclerosis. The assay was immunoSEQ multiplex PCR, and TCRdb's table has in-frame clones only and misses some. The sample lists 91,000 or so clones, about 94% occurring once. Trimming cost V 3 bases and J 2 bases, with 8 bases left between them. Germline CDR1 and CDR2: MNHNS and SASEGT. This CDR3 contains 13 residues. The chain combines TRBV6-1 with TRBJ2-7; D is possibly TRBD1 (6 bases). Sequencing was performed on peripheral blood, taken after pregnancy. The receptor was derived from a female donor with multiple sclerosis, enrolled in a pregnancy study. In nucleotides, the CDR3 is TGTGCCAGCAGTGAGAGGACAGCCTACGAGCAGTACTTC. This gives the protein CASSERTAYEQYF.